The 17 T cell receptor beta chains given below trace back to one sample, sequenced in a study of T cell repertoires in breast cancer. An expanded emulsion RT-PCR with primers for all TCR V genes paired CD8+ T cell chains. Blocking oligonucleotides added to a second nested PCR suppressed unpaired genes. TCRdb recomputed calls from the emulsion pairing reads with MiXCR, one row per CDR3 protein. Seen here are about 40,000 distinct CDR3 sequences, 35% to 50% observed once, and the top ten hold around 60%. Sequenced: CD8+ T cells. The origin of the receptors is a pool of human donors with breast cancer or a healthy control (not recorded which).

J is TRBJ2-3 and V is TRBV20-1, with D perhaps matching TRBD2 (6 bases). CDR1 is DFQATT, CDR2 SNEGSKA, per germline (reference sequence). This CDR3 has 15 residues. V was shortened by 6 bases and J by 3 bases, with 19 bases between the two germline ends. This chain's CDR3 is CSAKGREMDTDTQYF. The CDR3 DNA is TGCAGTGCAAAGGGACGGGAGATGGATACAGATACGCAGTATTTT.

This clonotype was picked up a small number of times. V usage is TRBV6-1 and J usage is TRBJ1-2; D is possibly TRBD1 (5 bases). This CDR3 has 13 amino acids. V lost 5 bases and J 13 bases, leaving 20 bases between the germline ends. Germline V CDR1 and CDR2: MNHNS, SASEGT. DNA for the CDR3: TGTGCCAGCAGTTCCCCTTCCGACAGAGCTTCCACCTTC. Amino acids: CASSSPSDRASTF.

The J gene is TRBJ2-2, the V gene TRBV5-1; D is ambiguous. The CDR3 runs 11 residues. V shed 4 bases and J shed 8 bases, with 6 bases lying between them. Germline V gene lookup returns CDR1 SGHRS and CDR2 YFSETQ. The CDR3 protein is CASSDGGELFF. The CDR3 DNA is TGCGCCAGCAGCGATGGAGGGGAGCTGTTTTTT.

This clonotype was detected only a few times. CDR3 coding DNA: TGTGCCACCGGCCCCACAGTTTACAATGAGCAGTTCTTC. The encoded protein is CATGPTVYNEQFF. The rearrangement joins TRBV15 to TRBJ2-1; D is unclear. Germline V lookup: CDR1 LNHNV, CDR2 YYDKDF (reference sequence). Trimming pared 8 bases from V and 4 bases from J, leaving 12 bases between. The CDR3 length is 13 residues.

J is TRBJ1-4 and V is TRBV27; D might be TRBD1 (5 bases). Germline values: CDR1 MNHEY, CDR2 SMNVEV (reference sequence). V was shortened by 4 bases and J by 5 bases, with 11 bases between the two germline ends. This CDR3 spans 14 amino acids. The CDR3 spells CASSSGAGNEKLFF. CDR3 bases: TGTGCCAGCAGTTCTGGGGCAGGCAATGAAAAACTGTTTTTT.

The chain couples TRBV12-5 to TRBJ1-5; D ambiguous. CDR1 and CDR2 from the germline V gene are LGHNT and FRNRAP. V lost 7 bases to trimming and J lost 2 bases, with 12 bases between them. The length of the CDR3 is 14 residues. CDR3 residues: CASAKEAGNQPQHF. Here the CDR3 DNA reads TGTGCTAGTGCCAAAGAGGCCGGCAATCAGCCCCAGCATTTT.

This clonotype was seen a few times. The CDR3 here is CASSLYGTRNTEAFF. CDR3 in DNA: TGTGCCAGCAGCTTATATGGGACCCGGAACACTGAAGCTTTCTTT. The chain is built from TRBV7-3 and TRBJ1-1, with D perhaps matching TRBD1 (5 bases). The CDR3 runs 15 residues. Germline values: CDR1 SGHTA, CDR2 FQGTGA. V lost 2 bases to trimming and J lost 1 base, with 11 bases between them.

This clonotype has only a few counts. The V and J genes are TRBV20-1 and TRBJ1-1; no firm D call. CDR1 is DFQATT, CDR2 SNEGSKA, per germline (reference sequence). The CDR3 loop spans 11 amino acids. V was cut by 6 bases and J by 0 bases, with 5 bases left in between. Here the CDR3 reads CSAALNTEAFF. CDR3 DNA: TGCAGTGCCGCCCTGAACACTGAAGCTTTCTTT.

The DNA of the CDR3 is TGTGCCAGCTCCCAAAGCGGGAGCTCCTACAATGAGCAGTTCTTC. Its translation is CASSQSGSSYNEQFF. This rearrangement joins TRBV28 to TRBJ2-1, with TRBD2 identical over 8 bases. This CDR3 has 15 residues. J lost 0 bases, V lost 8 bases, and 6 bases had no gene match. Germline V gene lookup returns CDR1 MDHEN and CDR2 SYDVKM.

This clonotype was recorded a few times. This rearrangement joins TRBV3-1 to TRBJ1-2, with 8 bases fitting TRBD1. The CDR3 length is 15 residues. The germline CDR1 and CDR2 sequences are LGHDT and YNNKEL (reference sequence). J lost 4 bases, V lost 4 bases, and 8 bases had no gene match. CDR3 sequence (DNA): TGTGCCAGCAGCCTTTATGGGACAGGCTTCTATGGCTACACCTTC. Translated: CASSLYGTGFYGYTF.

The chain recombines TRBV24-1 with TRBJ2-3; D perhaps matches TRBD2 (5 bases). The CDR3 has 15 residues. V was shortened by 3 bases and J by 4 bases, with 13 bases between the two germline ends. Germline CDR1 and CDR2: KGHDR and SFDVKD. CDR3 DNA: TGTGCCACCAGTGATAATGGGGAGAGGCCAGATACGCAGTATTTT. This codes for CATSDNGERPDTQYF.

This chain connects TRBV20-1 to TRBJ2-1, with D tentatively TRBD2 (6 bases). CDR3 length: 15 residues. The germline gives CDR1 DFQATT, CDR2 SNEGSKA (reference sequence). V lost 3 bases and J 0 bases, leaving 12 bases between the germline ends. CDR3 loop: CSASLGLYSYNEQFF. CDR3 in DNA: TGCAGTGCTAGTTTAGGACTATACTCCTACAATGAGCAGTTCTTC.

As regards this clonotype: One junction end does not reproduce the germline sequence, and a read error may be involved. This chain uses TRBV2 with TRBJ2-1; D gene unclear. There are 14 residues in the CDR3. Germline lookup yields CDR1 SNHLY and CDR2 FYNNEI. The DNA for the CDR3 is TGCTGGTCGTGGGCGTCCTCCTCCTACAATGAGCAGTTCTTC. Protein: CWSWASSSYNEQFF.

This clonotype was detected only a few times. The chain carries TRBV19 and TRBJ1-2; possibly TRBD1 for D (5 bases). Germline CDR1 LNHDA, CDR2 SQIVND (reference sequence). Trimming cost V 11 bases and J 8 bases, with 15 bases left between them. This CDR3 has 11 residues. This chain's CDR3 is CADDSRSGYTF. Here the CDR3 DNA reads TGTGCCGACGACAGCCGCTCCGGCTACACCTTC.

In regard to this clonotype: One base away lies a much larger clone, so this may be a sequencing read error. CDR3 nucleotides: TGTGCCGGCTTCGAAGGGGCCAATTCACCCCTCCACTTT. Its translation: CAGFEGANSPLHF. The gene calls are TRBV28 and TRBJ1-6; D perhaps matches TRBD1 (5 bases). CDR1 MDHEN and CDR2 SYDVKM come from the germline V gene. Trimming stripped 11 bases from V and 7 bases from J, with 15 bases between. The CDR3 extends over 13 amino acids.

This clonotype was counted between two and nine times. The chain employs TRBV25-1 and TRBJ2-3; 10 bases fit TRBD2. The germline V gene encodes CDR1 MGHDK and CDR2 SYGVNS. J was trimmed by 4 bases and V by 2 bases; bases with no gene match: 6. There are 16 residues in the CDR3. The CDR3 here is CASSEISGGAPDTQYF. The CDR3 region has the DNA TGTGCCAGCAGTGAAATCAGCGGGGGGGCCCCAGATACGCAGTATTTT.

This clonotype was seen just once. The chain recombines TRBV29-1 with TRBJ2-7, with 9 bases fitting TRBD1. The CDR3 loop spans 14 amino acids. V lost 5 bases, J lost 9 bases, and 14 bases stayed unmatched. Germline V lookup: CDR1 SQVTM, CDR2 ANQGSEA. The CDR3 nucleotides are TGCAGCGTTCAAGTTTCAACAGGGGGCGCCGTGCAGTACTTC. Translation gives CSVQVSTGGAVQYF.